This T cell receptor (beta chain) was recorded in a study of OX40 agonist ivuxolimab in advanced cancers. Germline-derived CDR1 and CDR2 are LGHNA and YNFKEQ. V shed 0 bases, J shed 1 base, and the junction held 9 bases outside the gene matches. This CDR3 is 19 amino acids long. This table comes from immunoSEQ multiplex PCR, and its TCRdb copy is limited to in-frame clones, with some not included. The data show 95,000 to 100,000 clones, about 80% seen once. Sample: CD4+ or CD8+ T cells sorted from blood, taken in a trial of the OX40 agonist ivuxolimab. The chain recombines TRBV4-2 with TRBJ2-2, with 9 bases lining up with TRBD2. The TCR comes from an adult with an advanced solid tumor such as melanoma, head and neck, liver or kidney cancer. CDR3 bases: TGTGCCAGCAGCCAAGAGCCTAGCGGGGTTCCCGGGAACACCGGGGAGCTGTTTTTT. Translation: CASSQEPSGVPGNTGELFF.